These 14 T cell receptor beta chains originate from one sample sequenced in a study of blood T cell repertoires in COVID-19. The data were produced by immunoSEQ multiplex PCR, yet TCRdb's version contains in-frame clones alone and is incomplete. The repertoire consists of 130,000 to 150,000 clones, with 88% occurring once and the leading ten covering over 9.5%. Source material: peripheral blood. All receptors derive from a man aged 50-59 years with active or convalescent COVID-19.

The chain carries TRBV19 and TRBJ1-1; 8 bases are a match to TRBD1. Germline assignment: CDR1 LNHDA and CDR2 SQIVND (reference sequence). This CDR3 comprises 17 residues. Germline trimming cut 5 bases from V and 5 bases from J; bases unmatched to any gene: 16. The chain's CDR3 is CASSVWTGRLVSTEAFF. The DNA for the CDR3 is TGTGCCAGTAGTGTCTGGACAGGGAGGCTCGTTTCGACTGAAGCTTTCTTT.

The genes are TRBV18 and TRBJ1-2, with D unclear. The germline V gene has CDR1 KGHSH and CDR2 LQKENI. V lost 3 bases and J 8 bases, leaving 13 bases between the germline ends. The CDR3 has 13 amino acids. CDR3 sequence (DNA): TGTGCCAGCTCACCTTATCTTGAGGAGGGCTACACCTTC. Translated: CASSPYLEEGYTF.

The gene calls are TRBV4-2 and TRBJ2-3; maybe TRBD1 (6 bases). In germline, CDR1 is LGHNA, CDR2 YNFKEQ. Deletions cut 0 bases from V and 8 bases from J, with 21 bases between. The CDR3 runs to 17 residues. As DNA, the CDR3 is TGTGCCAGCAGCCAAGATTGGGCAGGGGCCCTGCCGGTTACGCAGTATTTT. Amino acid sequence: CASSQDWAGALPVTQYF.

The CDR3 here is CASSPRLSGELFF. CDR3 DNA: TGTGCCAGCAGCCCGCGATTAAGCGGGGAGCTGTTTTTT. The genes are TRBV9 and TRBJ2-2; D remains unclear. Germline V gene sequence: CDR1 SGDLS, CDR2 YYNGEE. The CDR3 is made up of 13 amino acids. V lost 4 bases and J lost 7, with 11 bases in between.

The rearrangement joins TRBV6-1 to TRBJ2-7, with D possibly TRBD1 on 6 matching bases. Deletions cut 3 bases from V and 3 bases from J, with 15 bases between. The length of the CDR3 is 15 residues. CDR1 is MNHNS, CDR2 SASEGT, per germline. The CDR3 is CASSDRGRRGYEQYF. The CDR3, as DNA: TGTGCCAGCAGTGACAGGGGCCGTCGAGGCTACGAGCAGTACTTC.

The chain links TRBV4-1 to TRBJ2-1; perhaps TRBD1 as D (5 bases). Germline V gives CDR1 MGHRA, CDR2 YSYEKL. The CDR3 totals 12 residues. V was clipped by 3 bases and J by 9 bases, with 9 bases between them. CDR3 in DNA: TGCGCCAGCAGCCAGCCGCAGGGTGAGCAGTTCTTC. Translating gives CASSQPQGEQFF.

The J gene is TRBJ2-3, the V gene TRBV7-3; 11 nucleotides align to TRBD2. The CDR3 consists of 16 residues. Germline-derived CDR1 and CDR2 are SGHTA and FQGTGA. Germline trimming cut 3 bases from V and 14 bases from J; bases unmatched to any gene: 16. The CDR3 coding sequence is TGTGCCAGCAGCTTGGTCGGGTCGGGACTAGCGGAAGCATGGTATTTT. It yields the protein CASSLVGSGLAEAWYF.

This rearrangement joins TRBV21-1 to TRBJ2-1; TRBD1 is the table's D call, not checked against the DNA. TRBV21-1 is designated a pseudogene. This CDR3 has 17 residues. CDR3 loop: CASSPRTKKSSYNEQFF. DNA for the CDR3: TGTGCCAGCAGCCCGAGGACAAAAAAAAGCTCCTACAATGAGCAGTTCTTC.

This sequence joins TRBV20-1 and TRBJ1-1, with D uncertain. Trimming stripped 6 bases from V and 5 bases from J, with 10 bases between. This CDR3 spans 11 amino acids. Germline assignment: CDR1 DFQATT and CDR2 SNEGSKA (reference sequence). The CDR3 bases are TGCAGTGCCATAAGCGAAACTGAAGCTTTCTTT. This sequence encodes CSAISETEAFF.

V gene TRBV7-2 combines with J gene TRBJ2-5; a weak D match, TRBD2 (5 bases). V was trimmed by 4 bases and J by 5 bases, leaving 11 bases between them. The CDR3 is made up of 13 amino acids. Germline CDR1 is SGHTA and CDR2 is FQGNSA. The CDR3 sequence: CASSSGPGETQYF. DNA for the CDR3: TGTGCCAGCAGCTCAGGACCGGGGGAGACCCAGTACTTC.

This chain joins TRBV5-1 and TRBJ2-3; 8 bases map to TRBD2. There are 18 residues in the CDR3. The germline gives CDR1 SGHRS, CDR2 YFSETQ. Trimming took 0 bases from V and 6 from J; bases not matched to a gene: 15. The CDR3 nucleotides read TGCGCCAGCAGCTTGGTTCCTCCGTCAGCGGGAGTGGGCGATACGCAGTATTTT. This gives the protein CASSLVPPSAGVGDTQYF.

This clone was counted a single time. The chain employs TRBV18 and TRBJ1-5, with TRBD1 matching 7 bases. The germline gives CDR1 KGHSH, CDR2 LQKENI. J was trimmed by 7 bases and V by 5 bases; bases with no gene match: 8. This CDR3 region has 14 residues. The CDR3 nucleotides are TGTGCCAGCTCAGCGACAGGGAAGGAACAGCCCCAGCATTTT. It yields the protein CASSATGKEQPQHF.

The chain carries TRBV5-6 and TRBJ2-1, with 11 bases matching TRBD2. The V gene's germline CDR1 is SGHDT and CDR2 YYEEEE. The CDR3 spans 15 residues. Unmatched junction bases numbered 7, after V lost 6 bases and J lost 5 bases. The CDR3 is CASTPGGLADNEQFF. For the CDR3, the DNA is TGTGCCAGCACCCCAGGGGGACTAGCGGACAATGAGCAGTTCTTC.

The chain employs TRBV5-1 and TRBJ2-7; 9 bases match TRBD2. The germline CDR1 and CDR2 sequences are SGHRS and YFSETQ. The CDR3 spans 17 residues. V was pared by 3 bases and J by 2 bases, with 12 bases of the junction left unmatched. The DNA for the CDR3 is TGCGCCAGCAGCTCTGGAAGTAGGGCTAGCGGGACCTACGAGCAGTACTTC. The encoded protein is CASSSGSRASGTYEQYF.